This TCR beta chain was obtained from a study of OX40 agonist ivuxolimab in advanced cancers. About the research overall: Three patients got partial responses; one had hepatocellular carcinoma and two had cutaneous melanoma. Study observations and caveats: At doses 0.1 to 3.0 mg/kg, CD4+ and CD8+ clones expanded.

A word on this clone: Its target is not known. Other DNA sequences in the same sample also yield this CDR3.

Clones were sequenced by immunoSEQ multiplex PCR, and TCRdb holds only the in-frame ones, with some missing. The sample records some 20,000 clones, around 84% being singletons. Germline values: CDR1 MNHEY, CDR2 SMNVEV (reference sequence). This CDR3 has 14 residues. The V end was cut by 3 bases, the J end by 0 bases, with 3 bases between. The chain links TRBV27 to TRBJ1-6; D is ambiguous. The specimen comprised CD4+ or CD8+ T cells sorted from blood, sampled in a trial of the OX40 agonist ivuxolimab. The clonotype comes from an adult with an advanced solid tumor such as melanoma, head and neck, liver or kidney cancer. The CDR3 protein is CASSFSSYNSPLHF. The CDR3 region has the DNA TGTGCCAGCAGTTTCAGCTCCTATAATTCACCCCTCCACTTT.